These 28 T cell receptor beta chains originate from one sample sequenced in a study of graft-versus-host responses after intestinal transplantation. Assay: immunoSEQ multiplex PCR; the TCRdb copy retains only in-frame clones and omits some. The sample consists of fewer than 30,000 clones, over 90% of them appearing once. Sequences were derived from PBMCs, sampled 18 days after transplant. These receptor sequences come from a human patient who received an intestinal transplant, so some T cells may come from the graft donor.

A word on this clone: Relative to the germline gene, one junction end is altered; a read error may explain this. The chain is built from TRBV7-9 and TRBJ1-1; D is uncertain. Germline V gene lookup returns CDR1 SEHNR and CDR2 FQNEAQ (reference sequence). The CDR3 is 15 amino acids. The CDR3 loop is CASTLPINLNTEAFF. The CDR3 DNA is TGTGCCAGCACCTTACCGATAAATCTGAACACTGAAGCTTTCTTT.

V and J are TRBV25-1 and TRBJ1-4; D possibly corresponds to TRBD1 (6 bases). CDR3 length: 12 amino acids. Trimming shortened V by 4 bases and J by 8 bases, and 8 bases separated the two germline ends. Per the germline V gene, CDR1 is MGHDK and CDR2 is SYGVNS. CDR3 sequence: CASSGGAEKLFF. In DNA form, the CDR3 reads TGTGCCAGCAGTGGGGGGGCGGAAAAACTGTTTTTT.

This clone was detected only once. The chain recombines TRBV6-1 with TRBJ1-2; D is ambiguous. The CDR3 consists of 13 residues. Trimming left V 9 bases short and J 0 bases short, with 11 bases between. CDR1 is MNHNS and CDR2 is SASEGT in the germline V gene. The DNA of the CDR3 is TGTGCCAGTTATGACCGAACTAACTATGGCTACACCTTC. Its translation: CASYDRTNYGYTF.

The chain is built from TRBV7-7 and TRBJ2-3, with 15 bases identical to TRBD2. The V segment lost 1 base and the J segment 6 bases; nucleotides outside the gene matches: 5. Germline CDR1 is SSHAT and CDR2 is FNYEAQ (reference sequence). The CDR3 extends over 17 amino acids. The CDR3 region is CASSLGTSGGAWDTQYF. The CDR3 nucleotides read TGTGCCAGCAGCTTAGGGACTAGCGGGGGGGCCTGGGATACGCAGTATTTT.

The rearrangement links TRBV5-1 to TRBJ2-3; TRBD2 matches 7 bases. CDR1 SGHRS and CDR2 YFSETQ come from the germline V gene. V dropped 5 bases and J dropped 1; count of bases not matched to a gene: 7. This CDR3 has 15 residues. CDR3 DNA sequence: TGCGCCAGCAGGTACCGAGCGGGGCGCACAGATACGCAGTATTTT. Residues: CASRYRAGRTDTQYF.

V gene TRBV15 combines with J gene TRBJ1-1; tentative D call: TRBD1 (6 bases). With 0 bases removed from V and 1 base from J, the gap between germline ends came to 6 bases. The CDR3 consists of 14 residues. Germline V gene data show CDR1 as LNHNV and CDR2 as YYDKDF (reference sequence). Here the CDR3 reads CATSREDRNTEAFF. The CDR3 coding sequence is TGTGCCACCAGCAGAGAGGACAGGAACACTGAAGCTTTCTTT.

The rearrangement joins TRBV7-8 to TRBJ1-3, with D possibly being TRBD1 (6 bases). Trimming took off 5 bases at V and 0 bases at J, with 11 bases between the two ends. The CDR3 is made up of 15 amino acids. Germline CDR1 reads SGHVS; CDR2 reads FQNEAQ. The CDR3 loop is CASSQDSSSGNTIYF. The CDR3 DNA reads TGTGCCAGCAGCCAGGACAGCAGCTCTGGAAACACCATATATTTT. Full variable domain (missing parts from reference TRBV7-8 and TRBJ1-3): GAGVSQSPRYKVAKRGQDVALRCDPISGHVSLFWYQQALGQGPEFLTYFQNEAQLDKSGLPSDRFFAERPEGSVSTLKIQRTQQEDSAVYLCASSQDSSSGNTIYFGEGSWLTVV.

The chain couples TRBV2 to TRBJ1-5, with no clear D. Germline V CDR1 and CDR2: SNHLY, FYNNEI. V lost 5 bases and J lost 1, with 12 bases in between. This CDR3 has 15 residues. The CDR3 sequence: CASSPSERSNQPQHF. CDR3 in DNA: TGTGCCAGCAGTCCCTCGGAGAGGAGCAATCAGCCCCAGCATTTT.

The V gene is TRBV7-2, the J gene TRBJ2-1; TRBD2 matches at 11 bases. The V and J ends lost 7 bases and 7 bases, in that order; junction bases with no gene match: 15. The CDR3 totals 17 residues. Germline assignment: CDR1 SGHTA and CDR2 FQGNSA. The CDR3 spells CASTQASSGGLRNEQFF. The CDR3 nucleotides read TGTGCCAGCACCCAAGCTTCTAGCGGGGGGCTCCGTAATGAGCAGTTCTTC.

The rearrangement uses TRBV5-4 and TRBJ2-1; D uncertain. V was trimmed by 3 bases and J by 6 bases, leaving 4 bases between them. Germline CDR1 and CDR2: SGHNT and YYREEE (reference sequence). The CDR3 is 11 residues long. CDR3 residues: CASSSRNEQFF. CDR3 nucleotide sequence: TGTGCCAGCAGCTCACGCAATGAGCAGTTCTTC.

V and J are TRBV2 and TRBJ2-7, with a tentative D call TRBD2 (5 bases). CDR1 SNHLY and CDR2 FYNNEI come from the germline V gene. Trimming pared 8 bases from V and 5 bases from J, leaving 19 bases between. The CDR3 length is 14 residues. The CDR3 is CASLLPSSPDEQYF. The CDR3 DNA sequence: TGTGCCAGCCTGCTACCTAGCTCCCCGGACGAGCAGTACTTC.

This chain joins TRBV6-5 and TRBJ2-7; D might be TRBD2 (5 bases). Between the trimmed V and J ends, which lost 7 bases and 3 bases, there was a span of 19 bases. There are 15 residues in the CDR3. Germline assignment: CDR1 MNHEY and CDR2 SVGAGI. The CDR3 is CASNNGGSLLYEQYF. The CDR3 DNA sequence: TGTGCCAGCAATAACGGAGGTTCCCTCCTCTACGAGCAGTACTTC.

This clone was picked up one time. Germline and junction disagree at one end, which may indicate a read error. The rearrangement links TRBV7-6 to TRBJ2-7, with D perhaps matching TRBD2 (5 bases). Germline assignment: CDR1 SGHVS and CDR2 FNYEAQ. CDR3 size: 16 residues. The CDR3 reads CASSLAEGLTFLEQYF. The CDR3 coding sequence is TGTGCCAGCAGCCTAGCCGAGGGCCTAACCTTCCTCGAGCAGTACTTC.

The CDR3 is CASSLGAGANYGYTF. For the CDR3, the DNA is TGTGCCAGCAGCTTAGGGGCTGGAGCTAACTATGGCTACACCTTC. This chain joins TRBV7-9 and TRBJ1-2; D is ambiguous. The CDR3 contains 15 residues. The ends were cut back, 1 base at V and 0 bases at J, with 9 bases in the middle. Germline assignment: CDR1 SEHNR and CDR2 FQNEAQ (reference sequence).

This chain uses TRBV7-9 with TRBJ2-2; TRBD1 matches 8 bases. CDR3 size: 17 residues. Trimming took 5 bases from V and 1 from J; bases not matched to a gene: 9. Germline-derived CDR1 and CDR2 are SEHNR and FQNEAQ (reference sequence). CDR3 sequence (DNA): TGTGCCAGCAGCCCGCGAGCCGGGACAGGGAACACCGGGGAGCTGTTTTTT. It is translated as CASSPRAGTGNTGELFF.

The V and J genes are TRBV5-1 and TRBJ1-6; 9 bases line up with TRBD1. The germline V gene has CDR1 SGHRS and CDR2 YFSETQ. The J segment lost 8 bases and the V segment lost 2 bases, leaving 5 bases of the junction unmatched. This CDR3 contains 15 residues. CDR3 DNA sequence: TGCGCCAGCAGCTTACTCACAGGGGGCGATTCACCCCTCCACTTT. Amino acid sequence: CASSLLTGGDSPLHF.

The V gene is TRBV2, the J gene TRBJ2-2; TRBD1 is a possible D gene (5 bases). Germline V gene lookup returns CDR1 SNHLY and CDR2 FYNNEI. V lost 5 bases to trimming and J lost 6 bases, with 7 bases between them. The CDR3 consists of 12 residues. The CDR3 DNA reads TGTGCCAGCAGTTACAGGTCCGGGGAGCTGTTTTTT. Amino acid sequence: CASSYRSGELFF.

J is TRBJ2-7 and V is TRBV2; tentative D call: TRBD2 (7 bases). In germline, CDR1 is SNHLY, CDR2 FYNNEI. The CDR3 loop spans 11 amino acids. V gave up 11 bases and J gave up 0 bases, with 8 bases separating them. The CDR3 loop reads CAAGASYEQYF. CDR3 sequence (DNA): TGTGCCGCGGGGGCCTCCTACGAGCAGTACTTC.

The CDR3 coding sequence is TGTGCCTCCCAGGGGGGCGCCGGGAACATTCAGTACTTC. Protein sequence: CASQGGAGNIQYF. The chain employs TRBV27 and TRBJ2-4; D perhaps matches TRBD1 (7 bases). Germline CDR1 and CDR2: MNHEY and SMNVEV (reference sequence). Between the trimmed V and J ends, which lost 11 bases and 7 bases, there was a span of 18 bases. This CDR3 spans 13 amino acids.

This chain links TRBV5-4 with TRBJ2-5, with 7 bases that match TRBD2. V lost 0 bases, J lost 5 bases, and 16 bases stayed unmatched. Germline CDR1 is SGHNT and CDR2 is YYREEE (reference sequence). The length of the CDR3 is 18 residues. The CDR3 protein is CASSLGPLSGTTEETQYF. The CDR3 bases are TGTGCCAGCAGCTTGGGGCCCCTCTCCGGGACTACTGAGGAGACCCAGTACTTC.

The rearrangement joins TRBV5-4 to TRBJ2-5; TRBD1 is a possible D gene (6 bases). The J call may be incorrect, as the DNA end agrees better with TRBJ2-7. This CDR3 region has 14 residues. Looked up from germline, CDR1 is SGHNT and CDR2 is YYREEE (reference sequence). CDR3 sequence (DNA): TGTGCCAGCAGCGTGAACGCAGGGGCCTACGAGCAGTACTTC. Translating it yields CASSVNAGAYEQYF.

V and J are TRBV27 and TRBJ1-1; D is uncertain. Germline V gene sequence: CDR1 MNHEY, CDR2 SMNVEV (reference sequence). The CDR3 runs 15 residues. With 1 base removed from V and 0 bases from J, the gap between germline ends came to 9 bases. CDR3 sequence: CASSLYALMNTEAFF. The CDR3, as DNA: TGTGCCAGCAGTTTATACGCCCTAATGAACACTGAAGCTTTCTTT.

The chain uses TRBV2 and TRBJ1-5; D is unresolved. CDR3 length: 14 residues. V was cut by 4 bases and J by 8 bases, with 15 bases left in between. Germline V gives CDR1 SNHLY, CDR2 FYNNEI. The CDR3 protein is CASSGEGDFEPQHF. For the CDR3, the DNA is TGTGCCAGCAGTGGGGAGGGCGACTTTGAGCCCCAGCATTTT.

The chain is built from TRBV5-1 and TRBJ2-7, with 7 bases lining up with TRBD1. This CDR3 is built from 15 residues. The germline V gene has CDR1 SGHRS and CDR2 YFSETQ. The V gene end was trimmed by 4 bases and the J gene end by 1 base; junction bases not matched to a gene: 8. The CDR3 DNA reads TGCGCCAGCAGCCCGACAGGGAACCCTTCCTACGAGCAGTACTTC. It yields the protein CASSPTGNPSYEQYF. Complete variable domain (other parts from reference TRBV5-1 and TRBJ2-7): KAGVTQTPRYLIKTRGQQVTLSCSPISGHRSVSWYQQTPGQGLQFLFEYFSETQRNKGNFPGRFSGRQFSNSRSEMNVSTLELGDSALYLCASSPTGNPSYEQYFGPGTRLTVT.

The chain joins TRBV27 to TRBJ2-5, with D possibly TRBD2 on 5 matching bases. Germline CDR1 MNHEY, CDR2 SMNVEV (reference sequence). The CDR3 has 11 amino acids. The V end was cut by 8 bases, the J end by 2 bases, with 6 bases between. The CDR3 protein is CASGSQETQYF. The CDR3 nucleotides read TGTGCCAGCGGGAGTCAAGAGACCCAGTACTTC.

This clone appeared a single time. V gene TRBV27 combines with J gene TRBJ2-3; 8 positions match TRBD2. Trimming cost V 10 bases and J 5 bases; bases outside gene matches: 14. The CDR3 covers 15 residues. CDR1 is MNHEY and CDR2 is SMNVEV in the germline V gene (reference sequence). CDR3 nucleotide sequence: TGTGCCACCCGAGCTAGCGGGCCTTTGCTAGATACGCAGTATTTT. This gives the protein CATRASGPLLDTQYF.

The gene calls are TRBV6-5 and TRBJ1-1; TRBD1 agrees at 10 bases. The V gene's germline CDR1 is MNHEY and CDR2 SVGAGI. The CDR3 is 15 residues long. J was trimmed by 1 base and V by 8 bases; bases with no gene match: 7. The DNA of the CDR3 is TGTGCCAGCTCAACGACAGGGGGCCCGAACACTGAAGCTTTCTTT. Encoded protein: CASSTTGGPNTEAFF.

The V gene is TRBV4-1, the J gene TRBJ1-5; D gene ambiguous. Germline assignment: CDR1 MGHRA and CDR2 YSYEKL. V was pared by 0 bases and J by 3 bases, with 6 bases between. There are 14 residues in the CDR3. The CDR3 region is CASSQDRFNQPQHF. The CDR3 DNA follows: TGCGCCAGCAGCCAAGATCGATTCAATCAGCCCCAGCATTTT.